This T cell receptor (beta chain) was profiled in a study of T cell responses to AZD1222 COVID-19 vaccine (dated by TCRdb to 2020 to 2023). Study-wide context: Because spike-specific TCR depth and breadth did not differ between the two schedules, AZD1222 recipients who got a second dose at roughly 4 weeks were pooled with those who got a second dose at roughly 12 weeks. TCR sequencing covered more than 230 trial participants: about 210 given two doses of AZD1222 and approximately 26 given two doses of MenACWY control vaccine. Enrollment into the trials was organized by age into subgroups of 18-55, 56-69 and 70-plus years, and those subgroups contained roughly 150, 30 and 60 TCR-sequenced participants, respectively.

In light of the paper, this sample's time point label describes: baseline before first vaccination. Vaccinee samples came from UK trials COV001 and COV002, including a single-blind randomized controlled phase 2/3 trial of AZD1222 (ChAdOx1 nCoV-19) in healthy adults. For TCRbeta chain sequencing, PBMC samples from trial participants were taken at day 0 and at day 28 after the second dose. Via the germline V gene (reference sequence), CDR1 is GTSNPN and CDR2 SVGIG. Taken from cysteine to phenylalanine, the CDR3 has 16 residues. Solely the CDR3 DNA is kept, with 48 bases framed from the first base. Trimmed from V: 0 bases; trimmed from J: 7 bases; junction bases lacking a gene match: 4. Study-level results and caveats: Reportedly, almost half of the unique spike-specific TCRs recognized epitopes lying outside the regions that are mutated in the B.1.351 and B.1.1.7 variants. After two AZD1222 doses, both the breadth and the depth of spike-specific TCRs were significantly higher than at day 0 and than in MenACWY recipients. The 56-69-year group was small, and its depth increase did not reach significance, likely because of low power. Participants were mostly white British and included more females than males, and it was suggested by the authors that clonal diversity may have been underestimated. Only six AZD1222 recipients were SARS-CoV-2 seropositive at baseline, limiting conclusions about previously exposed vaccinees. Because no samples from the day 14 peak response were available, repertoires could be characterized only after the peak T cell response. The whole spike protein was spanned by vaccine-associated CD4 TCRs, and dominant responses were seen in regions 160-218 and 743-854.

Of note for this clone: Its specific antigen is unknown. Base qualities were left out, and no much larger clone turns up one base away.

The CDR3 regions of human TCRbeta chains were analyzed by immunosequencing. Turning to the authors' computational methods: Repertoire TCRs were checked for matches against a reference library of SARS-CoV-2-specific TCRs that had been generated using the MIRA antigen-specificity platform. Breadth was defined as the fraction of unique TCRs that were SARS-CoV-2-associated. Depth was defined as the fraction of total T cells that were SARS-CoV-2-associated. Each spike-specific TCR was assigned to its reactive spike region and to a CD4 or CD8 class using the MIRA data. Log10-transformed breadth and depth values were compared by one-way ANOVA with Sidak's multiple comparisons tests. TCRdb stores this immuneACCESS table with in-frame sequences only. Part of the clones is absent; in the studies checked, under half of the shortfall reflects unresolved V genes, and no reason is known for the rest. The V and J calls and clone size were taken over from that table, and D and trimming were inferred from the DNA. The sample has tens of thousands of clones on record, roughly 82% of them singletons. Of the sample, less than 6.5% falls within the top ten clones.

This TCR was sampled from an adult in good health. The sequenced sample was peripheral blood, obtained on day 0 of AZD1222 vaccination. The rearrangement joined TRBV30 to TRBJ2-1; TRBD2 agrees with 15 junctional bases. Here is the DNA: TGTGCCTGGAGTGTCCTTGGACTAGCGGGGGGGAATGAGCAGTTCTTC. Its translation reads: CAWSVLGLAGGNEQFF. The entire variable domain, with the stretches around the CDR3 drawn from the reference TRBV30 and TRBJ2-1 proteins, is SQTIHQWPATLVQPVGSPLSLECTVEGTSNPNLYWYRQAAGRGLQLLFYSVGIGQISSEVPQNLSASRPQDRQFILSSKKLLLSDSGFYLCAWSVLGLAGGNEQFFGPGTRLTVL.